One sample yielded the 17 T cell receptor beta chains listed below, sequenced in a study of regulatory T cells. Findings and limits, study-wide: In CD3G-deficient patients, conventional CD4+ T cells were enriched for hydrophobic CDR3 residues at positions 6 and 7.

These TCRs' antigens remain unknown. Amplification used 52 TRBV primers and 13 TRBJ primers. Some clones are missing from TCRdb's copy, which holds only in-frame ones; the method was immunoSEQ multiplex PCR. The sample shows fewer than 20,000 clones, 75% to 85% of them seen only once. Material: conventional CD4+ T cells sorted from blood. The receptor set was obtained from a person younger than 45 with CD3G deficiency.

The CDR3 sequence: CASSTRQGRTFF. For the CDR3, the DNA is TGTGCCAGTAGTACCCGACAGGGGCGTACGTTCTTC. The V gene is TRBV19, the J gene TRBJ2-1; 8 nucleotides match TRBD1. J was trimmed by 15 bases and V by 4 bases; bases with no gene match: 8. The CDR3 is 12 amino acids. The germline CDR1 and CDR2 sequences are LNHDA and SQIVND (reference sequence).

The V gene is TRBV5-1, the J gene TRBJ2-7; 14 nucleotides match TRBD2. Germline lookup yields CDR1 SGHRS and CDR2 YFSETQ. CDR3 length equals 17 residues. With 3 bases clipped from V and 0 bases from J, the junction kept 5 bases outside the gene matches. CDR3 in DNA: TGCGCCAGCAGCTCGGGACTAGCGGGGGCGAGCTCCTACGAGCAGTACTTC. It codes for CASSSGLAGASSYEQYF.

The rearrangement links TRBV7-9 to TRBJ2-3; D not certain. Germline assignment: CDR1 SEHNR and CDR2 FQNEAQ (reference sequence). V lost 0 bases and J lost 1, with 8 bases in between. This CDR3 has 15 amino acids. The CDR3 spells CASSLALKRTDTQYF. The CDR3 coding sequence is TGTGCCAGCAGCTTAGCGCTTAAGCGCACAGATACGCAGTATTTT.

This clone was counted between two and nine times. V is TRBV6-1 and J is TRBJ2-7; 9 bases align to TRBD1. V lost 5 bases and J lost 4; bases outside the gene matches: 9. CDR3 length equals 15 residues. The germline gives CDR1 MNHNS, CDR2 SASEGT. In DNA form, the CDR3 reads TGTGCCAGCAGTCGACAGGGGGGGGCCCCTTACGAGCAGTACTTC. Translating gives CASSRQGGAPYEQYF.

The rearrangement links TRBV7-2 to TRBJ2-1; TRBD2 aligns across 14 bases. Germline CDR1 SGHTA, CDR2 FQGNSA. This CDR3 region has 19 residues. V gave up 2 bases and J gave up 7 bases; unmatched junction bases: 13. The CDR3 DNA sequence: TGTGCCAGCAGCTTACATCCACGGACTAGCGGGAGGAAGGGAAATGAGCAGTTCTTC. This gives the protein CASSLHPRTSGRKGNEQFF.

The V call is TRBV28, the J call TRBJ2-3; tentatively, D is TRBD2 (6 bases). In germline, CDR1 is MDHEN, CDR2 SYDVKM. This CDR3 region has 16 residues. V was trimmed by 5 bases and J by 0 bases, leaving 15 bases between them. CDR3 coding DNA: TGTGCCAGCAGTGGACTTAGCGGAGGGAGCACAGATACGCAGTATTTT. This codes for CASSGLSGGSTDTQYF.

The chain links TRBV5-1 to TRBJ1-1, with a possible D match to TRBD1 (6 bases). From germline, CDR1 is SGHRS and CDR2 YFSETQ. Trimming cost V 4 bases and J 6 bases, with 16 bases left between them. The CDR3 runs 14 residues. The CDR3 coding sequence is TGCGCCAGCAGCGTGACAGGTTATGGCTCTGAAGCTTTCTTT. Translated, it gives CASSVTGYGSEAFF.

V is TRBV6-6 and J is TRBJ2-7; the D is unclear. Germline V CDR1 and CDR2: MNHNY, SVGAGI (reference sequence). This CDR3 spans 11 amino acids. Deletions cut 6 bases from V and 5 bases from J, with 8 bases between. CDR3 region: CASSLRDEQYF. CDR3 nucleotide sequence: TGTGCCAGCAGCCTTCGCGACGAGCAGTACTTC.

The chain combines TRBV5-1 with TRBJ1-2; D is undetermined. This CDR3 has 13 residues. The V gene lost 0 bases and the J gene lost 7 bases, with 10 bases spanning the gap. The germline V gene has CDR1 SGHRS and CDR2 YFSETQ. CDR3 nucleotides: TGCGCCAGCAGCTTGGGAGGGAACGGTGGCTACACCTTC. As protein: CASSLGGNGGYTF.

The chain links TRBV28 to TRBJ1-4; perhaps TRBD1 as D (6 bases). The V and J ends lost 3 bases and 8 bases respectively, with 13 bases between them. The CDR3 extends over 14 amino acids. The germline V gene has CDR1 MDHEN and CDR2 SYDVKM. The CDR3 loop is CASSFAQGTEKLFF. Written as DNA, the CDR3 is TGTGCCAGCAGTTTTGCACAGGGTACGGAAAAACTGTTTTTT.

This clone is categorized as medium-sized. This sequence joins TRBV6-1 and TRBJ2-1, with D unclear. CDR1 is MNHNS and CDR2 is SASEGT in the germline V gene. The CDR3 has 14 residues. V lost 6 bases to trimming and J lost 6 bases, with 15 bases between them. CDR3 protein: CASRVMKSGNEQFF. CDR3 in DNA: TGTGCCAGCAGGGTAATGAAGTCAGGCAATGAGCAGTTCTTC.

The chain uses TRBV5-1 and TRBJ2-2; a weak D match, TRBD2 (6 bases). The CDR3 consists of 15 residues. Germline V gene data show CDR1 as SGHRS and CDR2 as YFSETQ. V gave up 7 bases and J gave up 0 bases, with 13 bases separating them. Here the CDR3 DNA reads TGCGCCAGCCATCCCGGGGGTACGAACACCGGGGAGCTGTTTTTT. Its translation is CASHPGGTNTGELFF.

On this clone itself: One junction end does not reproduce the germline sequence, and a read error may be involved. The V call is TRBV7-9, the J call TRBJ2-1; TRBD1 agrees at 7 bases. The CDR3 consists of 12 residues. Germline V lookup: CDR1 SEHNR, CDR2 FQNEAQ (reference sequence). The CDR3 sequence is CASSLGNRGLIF. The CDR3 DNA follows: TGTGCCAGCAGCTTAGGGAACAGGGGTCTAATCTTC.

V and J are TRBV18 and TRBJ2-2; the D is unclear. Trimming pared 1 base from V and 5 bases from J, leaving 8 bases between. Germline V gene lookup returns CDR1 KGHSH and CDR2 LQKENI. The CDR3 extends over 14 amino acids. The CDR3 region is CASSPRSGTGELFF. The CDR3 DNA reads TGTGCCAGCTCACCACGATCCGGGACCGGGGAGCTGTTTTTT. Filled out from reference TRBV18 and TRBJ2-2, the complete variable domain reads NAGVMQNPRHLVRRRGQEARLRCSPMKGHSHVYWYRQLPEEGLKFMVYLQKENIIDESGMPKERFSAEFPKEGPSILRIQQVVRGDSAAYFCASSPRSGTGELFFGEGSRLTVL.

The CDR3 region is CASSEVRTRTEAFF. The DNA for the CDR3 is TGTGCCAGCAGTGAAGTTAGGACTAGGACTGAAGCTTTCTTT. The rearrangement links TRBV6-1 to TRBJ1-1; D gene unclear. This CDR3 is 14 amino acids long. Trimming took off 1 base at V and 5 bases at J, with 11 bases between the two ends. CDR1 and CDR2 from the germline V gene are MNHNS and SASEGT.

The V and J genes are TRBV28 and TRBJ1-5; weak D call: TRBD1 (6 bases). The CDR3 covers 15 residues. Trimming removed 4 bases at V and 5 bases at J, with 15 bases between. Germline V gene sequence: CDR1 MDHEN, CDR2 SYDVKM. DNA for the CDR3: TGTGCCAGCAGTTCTACGTACAGGGTTTATCAGCCCCAGCATTTT. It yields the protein CASSSTYRVYQPQHF.

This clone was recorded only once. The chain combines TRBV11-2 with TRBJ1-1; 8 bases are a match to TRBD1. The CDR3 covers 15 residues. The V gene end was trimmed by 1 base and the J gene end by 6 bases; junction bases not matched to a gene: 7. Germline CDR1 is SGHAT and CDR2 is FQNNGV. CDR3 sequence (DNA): TGTGCCAGCAGCTTAGGGGACAGGTCTCGCGCTGAAGCTTTCTTT. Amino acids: CASSLGDRSRAEAFF.